Shown below are 21 T cell receptor beta chains from a single sample sequenced in a study of beta chain features in type 1 diabetes. Reverse transcription of all isolated RNA meant that expressed TCRB transcripts were sequenced. This table comes from immunoSEQ multiplex PCR, and its TCRdb copy is limited to in-frame clones, with some not included. The table has 240,000 or so clones, roughly 70% seen once. Specimen: naive CD4+ T cells from blood. The receptor set was obtained from a man younger than 40 in good health.

V gene TRBV7-2 combines with J gene TRBJ2-7, with D perhaps assigned TRBD1 or TRBD2 (5 bases each). CDR3 length: 13 residues. Germline CDR1 and CDR2: SGHTA and FQGNSA. Trimming pared 2 bases from V and 4 bases from J, leaving 9 bases between. In DNA form, the CDR3 reads TGTGCCAGCAGCTTACAGGGCGGGTACGAGCAGTACTTC. Its translation: CASSLQGGYEQYF.

The rearrangement uses TRBV4-3 and TRBJ2-1; tentatively, D is TRBD1 (5 bases). CDR1 and CDR2 (germline): LGHNA, YSLEER. V was shortened by 0 bases and J by 8 bases, with 8 bases between the two germline ends. This CDR3 has 13 amino acids. The CDR3 DNA follows: TGCGCCAGCAGCCAAGATATCAGGGATGAGCAGTTCTTC. As protein: CASSQDIRDEQFF.

The V and J genes are TRBV27 and TRBJ1-6; TRBD1 agrees at 8 bases. Losses at the gene ends were 5 bases for V and 7 bases for J; bases not matched to a gene: 4. The CDR3 has 14 amino acids. Germline V lookup: CDR1 MNHEY, CDR2 SMNVEV (reference sequence). The CDR3 here is CASSPDRVNSPLHF. The DNA for the CDR3 is TGTGCCAGCAGTCCGGACAGGGTGAATTCACCCCTCCACTTT.

The chain uses TRBV9 and TRBJ2-3; tentative D call: TRBD2 (5 bases). The CDR3 sequence is 13 residues long. CDR1 is SGDLS and CDR2 is YYNGEE in the germline V gene. The ends were cut back, 0 bases at V and 4 bases at J, with 6 bases in the middle. CDR3 residues: CASSVVRADTQYF. The CDR3 bases are TGTGCCAGCAGCGTAGTGAGGGCAGATACGCAGTATTTT. The full variable domain, its missing parts supplied by reference TRBV9 and TRBJ2-3, is DSGVTQTPKHLITATGQRVTLRCSPRSGDLSVYWYQQSLDQGLQFLIQYYNGEERAKGNILERFSAQQFPDLHSELNLSSLELGDSALYFCASSVVRADTQYFGPGTRLTVL.

The CDR3 here is CASSGLYEQYF. The CDR3 DNA sequence: TGTGCCAGCAGTGGACTCTACGAGCAGTACTTC. This chain connects TRBV2 to TRBJ2-7; D not resolved. CDR1 and CDR2 (germline): SNHLY, FYNNEI. The CDR3 sequence is 11 residues long. Trimming pared 4 bases from V and 3 bases from J, leaving 4 bases between.

J is TRBJ2-6 and V is TRBV30; D is possibly TRBD1 (6 bases). Germline V gene sequence: CDR1 GTSNPN, CDR2 SVGIG (reference sequence). Deletions cut 6 bases from V and 0 bases from J, with 12 bases between. CDR3 length: 15 amino acids. This CDR3 is CACKTGNSGANVLTF. The CDR3 DNA sequence: TGTGCCTGTAAAACAGGGAACTCTGGGGCCAACGTCCTGACTTTC.

The rearrangement joins TRBV30 to TRBJ1-3; unclear D gene. The CDR3 totals 14 residues. Germline CDR1 and CDR2: GTSNPN and SVGIG (reference sequence). Trimming took off 0 bases at V and 4 bases at J, with 10 bases between the two ends. Here the CDR3 DNA reads TGTGCCTGGAGTGTACTTGGCGTGGGAAACACCATATATTTT. Translation gives CAWSVLGVGNTIYF.

This clone was detected once. The chain recombines TRBV6-5 with TRBJ2-1, with no clear D. V was shortened by 6 bases and J by 2 bases, with 8 bases between the two germline ends. This CDR3 region has 13 residues. Germline lookup yields CDR1 MNHEY and CDR2 SVGAGI. The chain's CDR3 is CASSRTAYNEQFF. The DNA of the CDR3 is TGTGCCAGCAGCCGAACAGCCTACAATGAGCAGTTCTTC.

The gene calls are TRBV18 and TRBJ2-2; 9 bases are shared with TRBD2. Germline V gene sequence: CDR1 KGHSH, CDR2 LQKENI. Unmatched junction bases numbered 0, after V lost 1 base and J lost 3 bases. This CDR3 has 15 residues. The CDR3 is CASSPLAGDTGELFF. In DNA, the CDR3 is TGTGCCAGCTCACCACTAGCGGGGGACACCGGGGAGCTGTTTTTT.

This chain joins TRBV30 and TRBJ2-3; TRBD2 might be the D (6 bases). V lost 2 bases and J lost 6, with 15 bases in between. CDR1 and CDR2 from the germline V gene are GTSNPN and SVGIG (reference sequence). This CDR3 comprises 14 residues. DNA of the CDR3: TGTGCCTGGAGTAGGCGACCCGGAGGGGATACGCAGTATTTT. It yields the protein CAWSRRPGGDTQYF.

The chain combines TRBV7-2 with TRBJ2-1; no clear D gene. Per germline, CDR1 SGHTA and CDR2 FQGNSA. Trimming removed 1 base from V and 4 bases from J, with 8 bases in between. The CDR3 contains 14 residues. CDR3 sequence (DNA): TGTGCCAGCAGCTTAGAATCGCTGTACAATGAGCAGTTCTTC. This gives the protein CASSLESLYNEQFF.

V gene TRBV7-8 combines with J gene TRBJ2-7; 7 bases are shared with TRBD1. The ends lost 5 bases at V and 3 bases at J; junction bases unmatched: 16. This CDR3 is 17 amino acids long. Looked up from germline, CDR1 is SGHVS and CDR2 is FQNEAQ. DNA of the CDR3: TGTGCCAGCAGCCCAGTCCTCGGACAGGCTATAATCTACGAGCAGTACTTC. It codes for CASSPVLGQAIIYEQYF.

The chain couples TRBV2 to TRBJ2-7; 7 nucleotides match TRBD2. CDR1 and CDR2 from the germline V gene are SNHLY and FYNNEI. The ends lost 3 bases at V and 6 bases at J; junction bases unmatched: 2. The CDR3 sequence is 12 residues long. The CDR3 sequence: CASSDTGGEQYF. CDR3 coding DNA: TGTGCCAGCAGTGATACGGGGGGCGAGCAGTACTTC.

This clone was seen more than once but under ten times. V and J are TRBV15 and TRBJ2-1; D may be TRBD2 (5 bases). Trimming shortened V by 0 bases and J by 8 bases, and 14 bases separated the two germline ends. This CDR3 is 15 amino acids long. Germline V CDR1 and CDR2: LNHNV, YYDKDF (reference sequence). The CDR3 sequence is CATSRDRGLGDEQFF. As DNA, the CDR3 is TGTGCCACCAGCAGAGATCGCGGGCTAGGAGATGAGCAGTTCTTC.

J is TRBJ1-5 and V is TRBV7-9; no clear D. Germline CDR1 reads SEHNR; CDR2 reads FQNEAQ (reference sequence). V was cut by 6 bases and J by 3 bases, with 15 bases left in between. The CDR3 is made up of 15 amino acids. CDR3 loop: CASRPNDGNNQPQHF. CDR3 bases: TGTGCCAGCAGGCCCAACGACGGAAACAATCAGCCCCAGCATTTT.

The chain has TRBV4-1 and TRBJ2-7, with D perhaps matching TRBD2 (6 bases). V was clipped by 1 base and J by 6 bases, with 10 bases between them. CDR3 size: 13 residues. Germline V lookup: CDR1 MGHRA, CDR2 YSYEKL. CDR3 nucleotide sequence: TGCGCCAGCAGCCAAGCGGGCGGGGTCGAGCAGTACTTC. Encoded protein: CASSQAGGVEQYF.

The chain employs TRBV2 and TRBJ2-4; D is possibly TRBD1 or TRBD2 (6 bases each). The CDR3 contains 14 residues. V dropped 1 base and J dropped 9 bases, with 13 bases sitting between them. Germline V gene sequence: CDR1 SNHLY, CDR2 FYNNEI. The CDR3: CASSEGGGLSIQYF. In DNA, the CDR3 is TGTGCCAGCAGTGAAGGAGGGGGACTTTCCATTCAGTACTTC.

The J gene is TRBJ1-1, the V gene TRBV15, with 10 bases identical to TRBD1. The germline V gene has CDR1 LNHNV and CDR2 YYDKDF (reference sequence). Trimming cost V 1 base and J 0 bases; bases outside gene matches: 5. The CDR3 runs to 17 residues. For the CDR3, the DNA is TGTGCCACCAGCAGAGGAGTGGGACAGGGGATGAACACTGAAGCTTTCTTT. Translating gives CATSRGVGQGMNTEAFF. Full variable domain (missing parts from reference TRBV15 and TRBJ1-1): DAMVIQNPRYQVTQFGKPVTLSCSQTLNHNVMYWYQQKSSQAPKLLFHYYDKDFNNEADTPDNFQSRRPNTSFCFLDIRSPGLGDTAMYLCATSRGVGQGMNTEAFFGQGTRLTVV.

In its sample, this clone was seen once. The chain links TRBV30 to TRBJ1-1; D remains ambiguous. The V end was cut by 0 bases, the J end by 1 base, with 9 bases between. There are 14 residues in the CDR3. Germline CDR1 reads GTSNPN; CDR2 reads SVGIG (reference sequence). The CDR3 DNA reads as TGTGCCTGGAGTGTCGGCCTAAAGAACACTGAAGCTTTCTTT. It codes for CAWSVGLKNTEAFF.

CDR3 nucleotides: TGTGCCAGCAGCAGACAGGGTTTAAGCACAGATACGCAGTATTTT. It translates to CASSRQGLSTDTQYF. The chain uses TRBV28 and TRBJ2-3, with TRBD1 matching over 7 bases. CDR1 is MDHEN and CDR2 is SYDVKM in the germline V gene. There are 15 residues in the CDR3. V lost 6 bases to trimming and J lost 0 bases; unmatched junction nucleotides: 6.

The chain couples TRBV30 to TRBJ1-2; D call uncertain. V was cut by 0 bases and J by 0 bases, with 8 bases left in between. CDR3 length: 14 residues. CDR1 is GTSNPN and CDR2 is SVGIG in the germline V gene (reference sequence). The CDR3 sequence: CAWSVNAANYGYTF. CDR3 nucleotides: TGTGCCTGGAGTGTAAATGCCGCTAACTATGGCTACACCTTC.